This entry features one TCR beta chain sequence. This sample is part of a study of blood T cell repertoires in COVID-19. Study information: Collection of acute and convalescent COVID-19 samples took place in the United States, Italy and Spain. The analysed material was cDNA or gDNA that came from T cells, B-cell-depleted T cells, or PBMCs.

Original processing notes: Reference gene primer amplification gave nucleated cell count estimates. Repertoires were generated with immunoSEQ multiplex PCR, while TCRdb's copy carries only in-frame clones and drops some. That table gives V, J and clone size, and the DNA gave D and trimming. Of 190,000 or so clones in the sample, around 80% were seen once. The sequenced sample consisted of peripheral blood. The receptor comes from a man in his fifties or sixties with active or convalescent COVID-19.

For the CDR3, the DNA is TGTGCCAGTAGTCGGAGAGCAGGGGGCAACTATGGCTACACCTTC. Encoded protein: CASSRRAGGNYGYTF. This chain connects TRBV19 to TRBJ1-2; 8 bases are a match to TRBD1. CDR1 LNHDA and CDR2 SQIVND come from the germline V gene (reference sequence). Trimming removed 5 bases from V and 2 bases from J; junction bases left unmatched: 7. This CDR3 has 15 amino acids.